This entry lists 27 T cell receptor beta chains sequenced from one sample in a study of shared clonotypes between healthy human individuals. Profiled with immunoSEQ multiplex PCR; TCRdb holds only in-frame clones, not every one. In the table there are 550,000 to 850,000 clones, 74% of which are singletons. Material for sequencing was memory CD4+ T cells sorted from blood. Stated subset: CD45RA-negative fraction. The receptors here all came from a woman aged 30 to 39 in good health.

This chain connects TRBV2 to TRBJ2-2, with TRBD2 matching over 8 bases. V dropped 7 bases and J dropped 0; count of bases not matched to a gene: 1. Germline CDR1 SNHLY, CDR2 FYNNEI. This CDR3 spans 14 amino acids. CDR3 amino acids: CASKTSANTGELFF. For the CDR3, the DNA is TGTGCCAGCAAGACTAGCGCGAACACCGGGGAGCTGTTTTTT.

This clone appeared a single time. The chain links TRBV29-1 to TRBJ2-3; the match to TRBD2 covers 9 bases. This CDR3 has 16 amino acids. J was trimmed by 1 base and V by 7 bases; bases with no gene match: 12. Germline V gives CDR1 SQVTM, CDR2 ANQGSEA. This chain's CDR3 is CSGRGSGSRGTDTQYF. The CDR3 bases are TGCAGCGGACGGGGTAGCGGGAGTCGGGGCACAGATACGCAGTATTTT.

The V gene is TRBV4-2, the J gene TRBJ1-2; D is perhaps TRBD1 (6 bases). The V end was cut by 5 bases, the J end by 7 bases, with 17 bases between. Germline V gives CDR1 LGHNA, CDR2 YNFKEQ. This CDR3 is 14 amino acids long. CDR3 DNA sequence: TGTGCCAGCAGCTTTTCCTGGGGGCAGGGTGGCTACACCTTC. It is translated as CASSFSWGQGGYTF.

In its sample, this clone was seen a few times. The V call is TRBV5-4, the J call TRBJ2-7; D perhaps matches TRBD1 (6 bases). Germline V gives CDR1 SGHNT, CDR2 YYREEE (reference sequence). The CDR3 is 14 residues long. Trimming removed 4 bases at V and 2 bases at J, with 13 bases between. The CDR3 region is CASSPLDSPYEQYF. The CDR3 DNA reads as TGTGCCAGCAGCCCCCTGGACAGTCCCTACGAGCAGTACTTC.

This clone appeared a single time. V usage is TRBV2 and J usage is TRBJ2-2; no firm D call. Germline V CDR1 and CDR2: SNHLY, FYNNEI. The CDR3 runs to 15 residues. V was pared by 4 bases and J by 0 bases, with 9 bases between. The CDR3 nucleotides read TGTGCCAGCAGTGTTAGCTTCCCGAACACCGGGGAGCTGTTTTTT. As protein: CASSVSFPNTGELFF.

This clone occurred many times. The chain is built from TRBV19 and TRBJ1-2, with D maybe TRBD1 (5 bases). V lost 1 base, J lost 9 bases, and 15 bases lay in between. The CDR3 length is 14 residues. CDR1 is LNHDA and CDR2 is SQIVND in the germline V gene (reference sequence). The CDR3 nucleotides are TGTGCCAGTAGTATAGGGGGACGACGGGTCCGCTACACCTTC. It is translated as CASSIGGRRVRYTF.

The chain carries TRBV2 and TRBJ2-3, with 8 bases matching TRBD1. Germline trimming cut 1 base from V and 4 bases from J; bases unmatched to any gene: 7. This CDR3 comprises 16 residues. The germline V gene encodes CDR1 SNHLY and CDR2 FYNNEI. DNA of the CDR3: TGTGCCAGCAGTGAAGGTCGGGCAGGGGGCGCAGATACGCAGTATTTT. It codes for CASSEGRAGGADTQYF. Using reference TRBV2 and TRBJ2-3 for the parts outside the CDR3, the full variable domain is EPEVTQTPSHQVTQMGQEVILRCVPISNHLYFYWYRQILGQKVEFLVSFYNNEISEKSEIFDDQFSVERPDGSNFTLKIRSTKLEDSAMYFCASSEGRAGGADTQYFGPGTRLTVL.

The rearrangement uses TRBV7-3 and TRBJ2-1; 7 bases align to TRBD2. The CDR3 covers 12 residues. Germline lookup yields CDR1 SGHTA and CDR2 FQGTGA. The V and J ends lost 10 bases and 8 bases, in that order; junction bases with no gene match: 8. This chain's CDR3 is CATRGESDEQFF. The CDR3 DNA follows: TGTGCCACACGGGGGGAATCGGATGAGCAGTTCTTC. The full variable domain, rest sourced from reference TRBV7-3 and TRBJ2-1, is GAGVSQTPSNKVTEKGKYVELRCDPISGHTALYWYRQSLGQGPEFLIYFQGTGAADDSGLPNDRFFAVRPEGSVSTLKIQRTERGDSAVYLCATRGESDEQFFGPGTRLTVL.

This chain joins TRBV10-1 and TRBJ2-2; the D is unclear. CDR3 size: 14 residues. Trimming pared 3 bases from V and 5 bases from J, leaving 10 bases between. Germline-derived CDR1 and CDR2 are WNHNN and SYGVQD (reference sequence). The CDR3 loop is CASSDPYETGELFF. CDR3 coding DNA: TGCGCCAGCAGTGATCCCTATGAGACCGGGGAGCTGTTTTTT.

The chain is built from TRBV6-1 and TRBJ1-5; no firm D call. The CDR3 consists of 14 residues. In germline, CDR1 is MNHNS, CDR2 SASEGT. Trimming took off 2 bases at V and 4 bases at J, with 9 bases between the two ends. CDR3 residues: CASSELGRNQPQHF. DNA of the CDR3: TGTGCCAGCAGTGAACTCGGCAGAAATCAGCCCCAGCATTTT.

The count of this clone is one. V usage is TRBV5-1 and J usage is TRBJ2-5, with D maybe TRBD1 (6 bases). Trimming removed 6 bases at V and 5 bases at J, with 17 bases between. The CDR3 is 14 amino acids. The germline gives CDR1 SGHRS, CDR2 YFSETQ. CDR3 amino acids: CASNHGTQGETQYF. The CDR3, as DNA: TGCGCCAGCAACCACGGGACGCAGGGGGAGACCCAGTACTTC.

CDR3 region: CASSPMKEMNTEAFF. The CDR3, as DNA: TGTGCCAGTAGCCCGATGAAGGAGATGAACACTGAAGCTTTCTTT. J is TRBJ1-1 and V is TRBV19; D is unresolved. V lost 6 bases to trimming and J lost 0 bases, with 14 bases between them. The length of the CDR3 is 15 residues. In germline, CDR1 is LNHDA, CDR2 SQIVND (reference sequence).

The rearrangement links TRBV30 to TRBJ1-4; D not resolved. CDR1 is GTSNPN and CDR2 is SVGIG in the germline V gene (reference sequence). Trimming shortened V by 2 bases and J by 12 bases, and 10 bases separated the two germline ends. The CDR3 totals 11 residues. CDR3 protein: CAWSTREELFF. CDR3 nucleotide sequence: TGTGCCTGGAGTACCCGGGAGGAACTGTTTTTT.

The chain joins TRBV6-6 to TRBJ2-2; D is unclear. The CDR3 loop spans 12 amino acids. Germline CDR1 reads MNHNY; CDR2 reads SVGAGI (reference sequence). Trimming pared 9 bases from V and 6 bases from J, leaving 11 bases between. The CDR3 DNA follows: TGTGCCAGGCCCTATAGTTCCGGGGAGCTGTTTTTT. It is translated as CARPYSSGELFF.

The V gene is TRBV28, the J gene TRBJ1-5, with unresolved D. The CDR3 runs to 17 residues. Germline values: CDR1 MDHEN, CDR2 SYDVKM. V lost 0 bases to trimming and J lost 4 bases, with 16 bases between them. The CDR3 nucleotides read TGTGCCAGCAGTTTATGGGCCTACAAGGAAAAAAATCAGCCCCAGCATTTT. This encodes CASSLWAYKEKNQPQHF.

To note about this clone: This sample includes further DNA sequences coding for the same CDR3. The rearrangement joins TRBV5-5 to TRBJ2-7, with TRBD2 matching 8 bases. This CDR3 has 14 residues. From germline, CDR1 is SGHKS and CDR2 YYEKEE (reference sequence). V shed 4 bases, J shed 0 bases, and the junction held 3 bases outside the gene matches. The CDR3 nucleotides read TGTGCCAGCAGCGGACTAGCAAGCTCCTACGAGCAGTACTTC. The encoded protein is CASSGLASSYEQYF.

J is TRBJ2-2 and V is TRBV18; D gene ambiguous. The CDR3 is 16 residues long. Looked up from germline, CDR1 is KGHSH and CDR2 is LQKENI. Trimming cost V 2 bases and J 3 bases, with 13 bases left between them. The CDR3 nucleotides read TGTGCCAGCTCACCAAACCTCCCGGGCGACACCGGGGAGCTGTTTTTT. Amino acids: CASSPNLPGDTGELFF.

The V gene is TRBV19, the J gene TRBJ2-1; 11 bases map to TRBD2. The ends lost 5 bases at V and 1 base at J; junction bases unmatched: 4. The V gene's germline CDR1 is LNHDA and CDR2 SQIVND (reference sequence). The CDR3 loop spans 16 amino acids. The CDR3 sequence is CASSLRTSGSYNEQFF. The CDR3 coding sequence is TGTGCCAGTAGTCTGCGGACTAGCGGGTCCTACAATGAGCAGTTCTTC.

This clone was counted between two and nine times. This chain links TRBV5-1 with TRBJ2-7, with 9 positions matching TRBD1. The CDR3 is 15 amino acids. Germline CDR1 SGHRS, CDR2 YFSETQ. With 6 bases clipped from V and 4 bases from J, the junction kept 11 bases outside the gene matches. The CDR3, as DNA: TGCGCCAGCAAACTTTCCGGGACAGGGACATACGAGCAGTACTTC. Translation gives CASKLSGTGTYEQYF. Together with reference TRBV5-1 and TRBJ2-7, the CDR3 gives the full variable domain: KAGVTQTPRYLIKTRGQQVTLSCSPISGHRSVSWYQQTPGQGLQFLFEYFSETQRNKGNFPGRFSGRQFSNSRSEMNVSTLELGDSALYLCASKLSGTGTYEQYFGPGTRLTVT.

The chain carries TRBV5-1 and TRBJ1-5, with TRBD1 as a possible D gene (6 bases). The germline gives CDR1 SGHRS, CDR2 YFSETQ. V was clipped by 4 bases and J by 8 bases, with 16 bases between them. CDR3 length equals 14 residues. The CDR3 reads CASSGGGSGEPQHF. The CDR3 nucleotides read TGCGCCAGCAGCGGAGGGGGGTCAGGGGAGCCCCAGCATTTT.

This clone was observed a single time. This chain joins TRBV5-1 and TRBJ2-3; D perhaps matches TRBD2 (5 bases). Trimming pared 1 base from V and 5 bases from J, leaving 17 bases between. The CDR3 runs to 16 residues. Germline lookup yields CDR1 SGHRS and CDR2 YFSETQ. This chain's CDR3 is CASSLLGSRGKDTQYF. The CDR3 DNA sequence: TGCGCCAGCAGCTTGTTGGGTTCTCGAGGGAAAGATACGCAGTATTTT.

As DNA, the CDR3 is TGCGCCAGCAGCCTGGGAGGGGACGGAACATACGAGCAGTACTTC. Amino acid sequence: CASSLGGDGTYEQYF. The chain uses TRBV5-1 and TRBJ2-7, with 7 positions matching TRBD2. The junction had 11 bases not matched to a gene; V was cut back by 4 bases and J by 4 bases. The germline CDR1 and CDR2 sequences are SGHRS and YFSETQ. The CDR3 extends over 15 amino acids.

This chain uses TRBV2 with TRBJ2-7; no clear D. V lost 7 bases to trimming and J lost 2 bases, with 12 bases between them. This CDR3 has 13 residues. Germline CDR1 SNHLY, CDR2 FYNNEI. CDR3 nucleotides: TGTGCCAGCAAAGGGTCAGAACCCTACGAGCAGTACTTC. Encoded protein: CASKGSEPYEQYF.

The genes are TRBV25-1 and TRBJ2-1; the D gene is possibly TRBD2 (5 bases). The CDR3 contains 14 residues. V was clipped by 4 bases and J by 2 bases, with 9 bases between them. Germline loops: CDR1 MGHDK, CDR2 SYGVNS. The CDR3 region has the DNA TGTGCCAGCAGTGTGGGAGTGACCTACAATGAGCAGTTCTTC. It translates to CASSVGVTYNEQFF.

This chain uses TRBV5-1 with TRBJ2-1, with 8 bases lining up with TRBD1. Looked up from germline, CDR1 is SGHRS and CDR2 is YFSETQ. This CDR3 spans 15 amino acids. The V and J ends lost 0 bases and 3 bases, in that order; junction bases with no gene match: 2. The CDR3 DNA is TGCGCCAGCAGCTTGGGGGGACAGGACTACAATGAGCAGTTCTTC. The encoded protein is CASSLGGQDYNEQFF.

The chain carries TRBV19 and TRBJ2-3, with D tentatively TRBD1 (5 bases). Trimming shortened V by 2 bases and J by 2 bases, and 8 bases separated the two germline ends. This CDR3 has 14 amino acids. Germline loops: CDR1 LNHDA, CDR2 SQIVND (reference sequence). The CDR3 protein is CASSILDNTDTQYF. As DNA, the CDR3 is TGTGCCAGTAGTATATTGGACAACACAGATACGCAGTATTTT.

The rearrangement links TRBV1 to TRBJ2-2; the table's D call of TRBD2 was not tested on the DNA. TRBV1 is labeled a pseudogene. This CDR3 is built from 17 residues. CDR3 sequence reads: CTSSDLRTSGIPGELFF. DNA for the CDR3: TGCACCAGCAGCGACCTCCGGACTAGCGGGATCCCCGGGGAGCTGTTTTTT.